This is a list of T cell receptor beta chains from one sample in a study of Graves' ophthalmopathy and Graves' hyperthyroidism. TCRdb reprocessed the multiplex PCR reads with MiXCR, giving one entry per CDR3 protein. Of over a million distinct CDR3 sequences detected, about 40% appear once; the ten largest clones hold over 8.5%. Sequencing was performed on peripheral blood or thyroid tissue (not recorded which). The receptors were sampled from an adult man with Graves' hyperthyroidism. The CDR3 runs from the conserved cysteine through the conserved F or W.

V: TRBV25-1
CDR3: CASSAETGRTGTNEKLFF

V: TRBV29-1
CDR3: CSVDGRNEQYF

V: TRBV29-1
CDR3: CSVEGASGNQETQYF

V: TRBV7-2
CDR3: CASSPGGAGYVYTF

V: TRBV14
CDR3: CASSSGGRSPLHF

V: TRBV20-1
CDR3: CSARDPTGGAFYGYTF

V: TRBV2
CDR3: CASSAGVGSYEQYF

V: TRBV10-2
CDR3: CASSYGGHLNTEAFF

V: TRBV7-9
CDR3: CASKKGQPSGANVLTF

V: TRBV10-3
CDR3: CAIRAGLLGELFF

V: TRBV20-1
CDR3: CSARDRQGYGYTF

V: TRBV7-9
CDR3: CASSYSYAEAFF

V: TRBV29-1
CDR3: CSVEGPWGDTEAFF

V: TRBV27
CDR3: CASSLLSLGSSYEQYF

V: TRBV7-8
CDR3: CASSPSASQPQHF

V: TRBV19
CDR3: CASTSRSAGSYEQYF

V: TRBV7-3
CDR3: CASSKGPSGNTIYF

V: TRBV20-1
CDR3: CSATGGLSQPQQYF

V: TRBV20-1
CDR3: CSASGARARYEQYF

V: TRBV29-1
CDR3: CSVEIRVLGETQYF

V: TRBV7-9
CDR3: CASSNTNQETQYF

V: TRBV15
CDR3: CATSTSLTGVNEKLFF

V: TRBV2
CDR3: CARQGANTEAFF

V: TRBV2
CDR3: CASMGIQETQYF

V: TRBV13
CDR3: CASSLAGLADDTGELFF

V: TRBV7-2
CDR3: CASSAVDRGAQPQHF

V: TRBV10-3
CDR3: CAISASGGYTIYF

V: TRBV10-2
CDR3: CASSGAGKGETQYF

V: TRBV10-3
CDR3: CASRSVRLNTEAFF

V: TRBV19
CDR3: CASSIAGFNQPQHF

V: TRBV5-6
CDR3: CASSLAVQFYEQYF

V: TRBV7-3
CDR3: CASSLTVDFQETQYF

V: TRBV10-3
CDR3: CAIMGHRTTDTQYF